This T cell receptor (beta chain) was recovered during a study of blood T cells in healthy people across ages. Points from the study as a whole: Across the age range, TCR beta diversity per million T cells fell in a roughly linear way. Higher diversity and more naive CD4+ cells were features of long-lived donors, compared to aged donors.

CDR3 size: 13 residues. V lost 0 bases and J 4 bases, leaving 7 bases between the germline ends. The germline V gene encodes CDR1 SGHTS and CDR2 YDEGEE. Next came a second PCR, run for about 7 to 12 cycles, which used a sample-barcoded 5' primer along with a J-beta primer mix. Every cDNA molecule carried a tag from a template-switch adaptor bearing 12 random nucleotides. TCRdb reanalysed the 5' RACE reads using MiXCR and keeps one entry per CDR3 protein. The sample consists of about 1.1 million distinct CDR3 sequences, about two fifths of them appearing once. This clonotype appeared a few times. Its antigen is not identified.

This chain joins TRBV5-8 and TRBJ1-2, with TRBD1 as a possible D gene (5 bases). This receptor was obtained from a man aged 18 to 30 in good health. Sequenced input: blood. The CDR3, as DNA: TGTGCCAGCAGCTTGGTACAGGTCTATGGCTACACCTTC. Its translation is CASSLVQVYGYTF.